The 6 T cell receptor beta chains below all came from one sample that was sequenced in a study of CD8 T cells in ankylosing spondylitis. TCRdb reanalysed the 5' RACE reads using MiXCR and keeps one entry per CDR3 protein. The data show around 150,000 distinct CDR3 sequences, approximately 44% seen once. Sequenced sample: synovial fluid, either unsorted or a sorted T cell fraction (not recorded which). These receptors all stem from a male donor with ankylosing spondylitis.

The genes are TRBV6-1 and TRBJ2-7; 11 bases are shared with TRBD2. The germline V gene has CDR1 MNHNS and CDR2 SASEGT. J lost 9 bases, V lost 6 bases, and 13 bases had no gene match. The CDR3 runs 15 residues. The CDR3 here is CASSQLAGEPTGQYF. The DNA for the CDR3 is TGTGCCAGCAGCCAACTAGCGGGGGAACCTACGGGGCAGTACTTC.

The gene calls are TRBV4-1 and TRBJ1-1; no reliable D call. V shed 4 bases and J shed 4 bases, with 13 bases lying between them. Germline V gene sequence: CDR1 MGHRA, CDR2 YSYEKL. The length of the CDR3 is 14 residues. CDR3 protein: CASSLLPWATEAFF. DNA for the CDR3: TGCGCCAGCAGCCTTCTTCCCTGGGCCACTGAAGCTTTCTTT.

This clonotype has a count of ten or more. DNA for the CDR3: TGTGCCAGCAGTTTTGGGACAGGGTGGGAGCCCCAGCATTTT. It is translated as CASSFGTGWEPQHF. The J gene is TRBJ1-5, the V gene TRBV12-3 or TRBV12-4; 9 nucleotides align to TRBD1. With 3 bases clipped from V and 8 bases from J, the junction kept 5 bases outside the gene matches. This CDR3 is 14 amino acids long.

The V and J genes are TRBV4-1 and TRBJ1-5; 7 positions match TRBD1. V lost 4 bases, J lost 0 bases, and 9 bases stayed unmatched. Germline V gives CDR1 MGHRA, CDR2 YSYEKL. The length of the CDR3 is 17 residues. CDR3 loop: CASSPWGQMDSNQPQHF. In DNA form, the CDR3 reads TGCGCCAGCAGCCCCTGGGGACAGATGGATAGCAATCAGCCCCAGCATTTT.

The count of this clonotype is one. This chain connects TRBV4-2 to TRBJ1-2; D perhaps matches TRBD1 (5 bases). Germline V gene sequence: CDR1 LGHNA, CDR2 YNFKEQ. This CDR3 comprises 12 residues. V was trimmed by 1 base and J by 8 bases, leaving 8 bases between them. CDR3 sequence reads: CASSQGTLGYTF. The CDR3 DNA reads as TGTGCCAGCAGCCAAGGGACATTGGGCTACACCTTC.

This clonotype was counted once. V and J are TRBV5-1 and TRBJ2-7; 8 bases are a match to TRBD1. Germline V lookup: CDR1 SGHRS, CDR2 YFSETQ. The CDR3 length is 14 residues. The J segment lost 7 bases and the V segment lost 4 bases, leaving 10 bases of the junction unmatched. The CDR3 region has the DNA TGCGCCAGCAGCGGAAGGGACAGGCCCTGGGAGCAGTACTTC. Translating gives CASSGRDRPWEQYF.